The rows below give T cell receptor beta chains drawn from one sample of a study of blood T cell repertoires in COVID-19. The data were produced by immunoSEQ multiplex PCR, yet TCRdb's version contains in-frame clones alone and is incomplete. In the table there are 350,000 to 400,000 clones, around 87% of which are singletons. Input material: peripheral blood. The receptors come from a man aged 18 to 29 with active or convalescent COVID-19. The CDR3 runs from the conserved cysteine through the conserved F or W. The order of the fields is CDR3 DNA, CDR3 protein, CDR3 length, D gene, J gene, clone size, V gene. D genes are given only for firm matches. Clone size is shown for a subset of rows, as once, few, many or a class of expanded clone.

cdr3_nt: TGTGCCTGGACTAGCGGGAGCTACAATGAGCAGTTCTTC
cdr3_aa: CAWTSGSYNEQFF
cdr3_length: 13
d_call: TRBD2
j_call: TRBJ2-1
clone_size: -
v_call: TRBV30

cdr3_nt: TGTGCCAGCAGCTTGGGACTAGCGGTCTCCTACGAGCAGTACTTC
cdr3_aa: CASSLGLAVSYEQYF
cdr3_length: 15
d_call: TRBD2
j_call: TRBJ2-7
clone_size: -
v_call: TRBV11-2

cdr3_nt: TGTGCCAGCAGCCCGCAGGAAGATGCGAGCGGCTACACCTTC
cdr3_aa: CASSPQEDASGYTF
cdr3_length: 14
d_call: -
j_call: TRBJ1-2
clone_size: -
v_call: TRBV11-2

cdr3_nt: TGTGCCAGCTCCCTCGGGACAGGGGGCATGAAGGACTATGGCTACACCTTC
cdr3_aa: CASSLGTGGMKDYGYTF
cdr3_length: 17
d_call: TRBD1
j_call: TRBJ1-2
clone_size: -
v_call: TRBV18

cdr3_nt: TGTGCCAGTAGACCAATCCCAGGGGGGAGCAATCAGCCCCAGCATTTT
cdr3_aa: CASRPIPGGSNQPQHF
cdr3_length: 16
d_call: TRBD1
j_call: TRBJ1-5
clone_size: -
v_call: TRBV19

cdr3_nt: TGTGCCAGCAGTTACACCAGTTATGGCTCCTACGAGCAGTACTTC
cdr3_aa: CASSYTSYGSYEQYF
cdr3_length: 15
d_call: -
j_call: TRBJ2-7
clone_size: -
v_call: TRBV6-6

cdr3_nt: TGTGCCAGCAGTTTGAACCACTATCAGCCCCAGCATTTT
cdr3_aa: CASSLNHYQPQHF
cdr3_length: 13
d_call: -
j_call: TRBJ1-5
clone_size: many
v_call: TRBV6-2/TRBV6-3

cdr3_nt: TGTGCCAGCAGCTTACGGAATAAAGGCGGGTGGGAGACCCAGTACTTC
cdr3_aa: CASSLRNKGGWETQYF
cdr3_length: 16
d_call: -
j_call: TRBJ2-5
clone_size: -
v_call: TRBV11-2

cdr3_nt: TGCGCCAGCAGTGAGGTGCAAGGGAGGGGAAACACCATATATTTT
cdr3_aa: CASSEVQGRGNTIYF
cdr3_length: 15
d_call: -
j_call: TRBJ1-3
clone_size: -
v_call: TRBV10-1

cdr3_nt: TGTGCCAGCAGCGCGGACGGGGGGGGCGCAGGAGGGATTCCCTACAATGAGCAGTTCTTC
cdr3_aa: CASSADGGGAGGIPYNEQFF
cdr3_length: 20
d_call: TRBD2
j_call: TRBJ2-1
clone_size: -
v_call: TRBV9

cdr3_nt: TGCGCCAGCAGCTGGCAGGGGGATGAAAAACTGTTTTTT
cdr3_aa: CASSWQGDEKLFF
cdr3_length: 13
d_call: TRBD1
j_call: TRBJ1-4
clone_size: -
v_call: TRBV5-1

cdr3_nt: TGCGCCAGCAGCCAAGATAGGCTAGCGGGAATGGGGTTGGACGAGCAGTACTTC
cdr3_aa: CASSQDRLAGMGLDEQYF
cdr3_length: 18
d_call: TRBD2
j_call: TRBJ2-7
clone_size: once
v_call: TRBV4-3

cdr3_nt: TGCGCCAGCAGTGAGTCGAAGAGAGATACGCAGTATTTT
cdr3_aa: CASSESKRDTQYF
cdr3_length: 13
d_call: -
j_call: TRBJ2-3
clone_size: -
v_call: TRBV10-2

cdr3_nt: TGTGCCTGGAGTGTAAGGCATGGAGACACTGAAGCTTTCTTT
cdr3_aa: CAWSVRHGDTEAFF
cdr3_length: 14
d_call: -
j_call: TRBJ1-1
clone_size: once
v_call: TRBV30

cdr3_nt: TGTGCCAGCAGCTGGACTAGCCAAGAGACCCAGTACTTC
cdr3_aa: CASSWTSQETQYF
cdr3_length: 13
d_call: TRBD2
j_call: TRBJ2-5
clone_size: -
v_call: TRBV7-9

cdr3_nt: TGTGCCAGCAGTTCGACAGGGACTAATGAAAAACTGTTTTTT
cdr3_aa: CASSSTGTNEKLFF
cdr3_length: 14
d_call: TRBD1
j_call: TRBJ1-4
clone_size: -
v_call: TRBV27

cdr3_nt: TGTGCCACCAGCGAGGTTAATCAGCCCCAGCATTTT
cdr3_aa: CATSEVNQPQHF
cdr3_length: 12
d_call: -
j_call: TRBJ1-5
clone_size: -
v_call: TRBV24-1

cdr3_nt: TGTGCCAGCAGCTTTACACCGGGACAGGGTTACACCGGGGAGCTGTTTTTT
cdr3_aa: CASSFTPGQGYTGELFF
cdr3_length: 17
d_call: TRBD1
j_call: TRBJ2-2
clone_size: -
v_call: TRBV7-9

cdr3_nt: TGTGCCGCCACTAGCGGGAGTGCCGAGCAGTACTTC
cdr3_aa: CAATSGSAEQYF
cdr3_length: 12
d_call: TRBD2
j_call: TRBJ2-7
clone_size: once
v_call: TRBV10-3

cdr3_nt: TGTGCCAGCAGCTCACAACAGATTGGTCAGCCCCAGCATTTT
cdr3_aa: CASSSQQIGQPQHF
cdr3_length: 14
d_call: -
j_call: TRBJ1-5
clone_size: -
v_call: TRBV3-1/TRBV3-2

cdr3_nt: TGCGCCAGCAGCCAGGAATCAAGGGGGAACCTAGCCCACGAGCAGTACTTC
cdr3_aa: CASSQESRGNLAHEQYF
cdr3_length: 17
d_call: -
j_call: TRBJ2-7
clone_size: -
v_call: TRBV4-3

cdr3_nt: TGTGCCAGTAGTAGAGGACAGAAGAACACTGAAGCTTTCTTT
cdr3_aa: CASSRGQKNTEAFF
cdr3_length: 14
d_call: -
j_call: TRBJ1-1
clone_size: few
v_call: TRBV19

cdr3_nt: TGTGCCAGCAGCGACGGACAGAGCTTCAATCAGCCCCAGCATTTT
cdr3_aa: CASSDGQSFNQPQHF
cdr3_length: 15
d_call: -
j_call: TRBJ1-5
clone_size: -
v_call: TRBV6-2/TRBV6-3

cdr3_nt: TGTGCCAGCTCACCAACAGGTCTTAACACTGAAGCTTTCTTT
cdr3_aa: CASSPTGLNTEAFF
cdr3_length: 14
d_call: -
j_call: TRBJ1-1
clone_size: few
v_call: TRBV18

cdr3_nt: TGTGCCAGCAGTGCATCCGGGACTAGGGCCCACGAGCAGTACTTC
cdr3_aa: CASSASGTRAHEQYF
cdr3_length: 15
d_call: TRBD2
j_call: TRBJ2-7
clone_size: -
v_call: TRBV6-2/TRBV6-3

cdr3_nt: TGTGCCAGCAGCTTAGGACAGATCATCTACGAGCAGTACTTC
cdr3_aa: CASSLGQIIYEQYF
cdr3_length: 14
d_call: -
j_call: TRBJ2-7
clone_size: -
v_call: TRBV11-2

cdr3_nt: TGTGCCAGCAGCAGCCGGGACTCCAGAATCACCGGGGAGCTGTTTTTT
cdr3_aa: CASSSRDSRITGELFF
cdr3_length: 16
d_call: -
j_call: TRBJ2-2
clone_size: -
v_call: TRBV7-8

cdr3_nt: TGTGCCAGCAGCCAACTAAAGGGGACTGAAGCTTTCTTT
cdr3_aa: CASSQLKGTEAFF
cdr3_length: 13
d_call: -
j_call: TRBJ1-1
clone_size: -
v_call: TRBV3-1/TRBV3-2

cdr3_nt: TGTGCCAGCAGCCTAACACTTGACAGGGGTGATAACTATGGCTACACCTTC
cdr3_aa: CASSLTLDRGDNYGYTF
cdr3_length: 17
d_call: TRBD1
j_call: TRBJ1-2
clone_size: -
v_call: TRBV27

cdr3_nt: TGTGCCAGCAGCTCAAAGAAACTAGCGGGGGTCTACTACGAGCAGTACTTC
cdr3_aa: CASSSKKLAGVYYEQYF
cdr3_length: 17
d_call: TRBD2
j_call: TRBJ2-7
clone_size: -
v_call: TRBV5-4

cdr3_nt: TGTGCCAGCAGTTACTCGGGGCCGGGTTTCCAGTACTTC
cdr3_aa: CASSYSGPGFQYF
cdr3_length: 13
d_call: -
j_call: TRBJ2-7
clone_size: -
v_call: TRBV6-5

cdr3_nt: TGTGCCAGCAGCCGGAGGCCGGGACAGACGAGCTCCTACAATGAGCAGTTCTTC
cdr3_aa: CASSRRPGQTSSYNEQFF
cdr3_length: 18
d_call: TRBD1
j_call: TRBJ2-1
clone_size: few
v_call: TRBV7-8

cdr3_nt: TGTGCCACCAGCCTGGGGAGAACCTACGAGCAGTACTTC
cdr3_aa: CATSLGRTYEQYF
cdr3_length: 13
d_call: -
j_call: TRBJ2-7
clone_size: -
v_call: TRBV15

cdr3_nt: TGTGCCAGCAGTTTGGTCGGGACAGGGAGTCAGCCCCAGCATTTT
cdr3_aa: CASSLVGTGSQPQHF
cdr3_length: 15
d_call: TRBD1
j_call: TRBJ1-5
clone_size: few
v_call: TRBV28

cdr3_nt: TGTGCCAGCAGTCCCCCAGCAGGTAGCTATGGCTACACCTTC
cdr3_aa: CASSPPAGSYGYTF
cdr3_length: 14
d_call: -
j_call: TRBJ1-2
clone_size: -
v_call: TRBV28

cdr3_nt: TGTGCCAGCAGCCGCCGTCCGCCGCCTACCTACAATGAGCAGTTCTTC
cdr3_aa: CASSRRPPPTYNEQFF
cdr3_length: 16
d_call: -
j_call: TRBJ2-1
clone_size: -
v_call: TRBV28

cdr3_nt: TGTGCCAGCAGTTTAATACAGGGCAATCAGCCCCAGCATTTT
cdr3_aa: CASSLIQGNQPQHF
cdr3_length: 14
d_call: -
j_call: TRBJ1-5
clone_size: -
v_call: TRBV28

cdr3_nt: TGTGCCAGCAGTATCAGGCAGTTTAATGAAAAACTGTTTTTT
cdr3_aa: CASSIRQFNEKLFF
cdr3_length: 14
d_call: -
j_call: TRBJ1-4
clone_size: -
v_call: TRBV28

cdr3_nt: TGTGCCACCAGCAGAGGACCAGGACTAGCTCCAGTCCTGTTCTTC
cdr3_aa: CATSRGPGLAPVLFF
cdr3_length: 15
d_call: TRBD2
j_call: TRBJ2-1
clone_size: -
v_call: TRBV15

cdr3_nt: TGTGCCAGCAGCTTAAATCTCGAGCAGTACTTC
cdr3_aa: CASSLNLEQYF
cdr3_length: 11
d_call: -
j_call: TRBJ2-7
clone_size: -
v_call: TRBV7-2

cdr3_nt: TGTGCCAGCAGTCAAGGGGACAGGGGGCGGACAGATACGCAGTATTTT
cdr3_aa: CASSQGDRGRTDTQYF
cdr3_length: 16
d_call: TRBD1
j_call: TRBJ2-3
clone_size: -
v_call: TRBV28